A single sample is the source of the 26 T cell receptor beta chains below, sequenced in a study of blood T cells in healthy people across ages. PCR was performed a second time for about 7 to 11 cycles using a sample-barcoded 5' primer and a J-beta primer mix. MiXCR was run by TCRdb on the 5' RACE reads, yielding one entry per CDR3 protein. Of more than 1 million distinct CDR3 sequences listed, more than 40% are singletons. What was sequenced was blood. Receptors originate from a woman aged 55 to 70 in good health.

The J gene is TRBJ2-7, the V gene TRBV5-1, with 8 bases that match TRBD1. V trimming: 4 bases; J trimming: 5 bases; junction bases outside the gene matches: 14. Germline-derived CDR1 and CDR2 are SGHRS and YFSETQ. The CDR3 runs 16 residues. The CDR3 nucleotides read TGCGCCAGCAGCCCAGGGGCGCGGACAGGGAGCAACGAGCAGTACTTC. Amino acid sequence: CASSPGARTGSNEQYF.

At least ten counts were recorded for this clonotype. The chain combines TRBV5-1 with TRBJ2-1, with D possibly TRBD2 on 5 matching bases. The better agreement between TRBJ2-7 and the DNA end casts doubt on the J call. Germline CDR1 SGHRS, CDR2 YFSETQ. The length of the CDR3 is 14 residues. The CDR3 DNA follows: TGCGCCAGCAGCTTTGAGGGATCCTACAATGAGCAGTACTTC. Translation: CASSFEGSYNEQYF.

Many counts were recorded for this clonotype. This chain joins TRBV24-1 and TRBJ2-7; 7 nucleotides agree with TRBD2. The CDR3 runs to 12 residues. Germline V CDR1 and CDR2: KGHDR, SFDVKD. The junction had 4 bases not matched to a gene; V was cut back by 5 bases and J by 7 bases. Here the CDR3 reads CATSAPSGEQYF. Here the CDR3 DNA reads TGTGCCACCAGTGCGCCTAGCGGTGAGCAGTACTTC.

V gene TRBV27 combines with J gene TRBJ2-7; D call uncertain. This CDR3 has 14 amino acids. Germline loops: CDR1 MNHEY, CDR2 SMNVEV (reference sequence). V was shortened by 3 bases and J by 0 bases, with 9 bases between the two germline ends. The CDR3, as DNA: TGTGCCAGCAGTTTTGGAGCCTTCTCCTACGAGCAGTACTTC. Protein product: CASSFGAFSYEQYF.

V usage is TRBV3-1 and J usage is TRBJ2-7; 8 nucleotides match TRBD1. This CDR3 comprises 15 residues. From germline, CDR1 is LGHDT and CDR2 YNNKEL (reference sequence). Unmatched junction bases numbered 5, after V lost 1 base and J lost 3 bases. The CDR3 nucleotides are TGTGCCAGCAGCCAAGGTCAGGGGGCACACTACGAGCAGTACTTC. Protein sequence: CASSQGQGAHYEQYF.

The chain is built from TRBV7-2 and TRBJ2-7, with D perhaps TRBD1 (5 bases). The CDR3 contains 14 residues. Germline loops: CDR1 SGHTA, CDR2 FQGNSA. V gave up 4 bases and J gave up 3 bases, with 13 bases separating them. The CDR3 nucleotides read TGTGCCAGCAGCTCGACAGTCGGGCTCTACGAGCAGTACTTC. Translation: CASSSTVGLYEQYF.

The rearrangement links TRBV5-1 to TRBJ1-1; D not certain. The CDR3 length is 12 residues. V lost 4 bases, J lost 5 bases, and 9 bases lay in between. Germline CDR1 reads SGHRS; CDR2 reads YFSETQ. The CDR3 is CASSVESTEAFF. In nucleotides, the CDR3 is TGCGCCAGCAGCGTGGAAAGTACTGAAGCTTTCTTT.

This clonotype was counted between two and nine times. This sequence joins TRBV12-3 or TRBV12-4 and TRBJ2-3, with D unresolved. This CDR3 spans 14 amino acids. The V end lost 1 base, the J end lost 2 bases, and 7 bases lay between the germline ends. The CDR3 reads CASSLGANTDTQYF. CDR3 nucleotide sequence: TGTGCCAGCAGTTTAGGGGCGAACACAGATACGCAGTATTTT.

A remark on this clonotype: A junction end diverges from the germline sequence, so it may reflect a read error. This chain connects TRBV5-1 to TRBJ2-5; unclear D gene. This CDR3 region has 14 residues. CDR1 is SGHRS, CDR2 YFSETQ, per germline. For the CDR3, the DNA is TGCACCAGCAGCTTGATTTCAGGCCAAGAGACCCAGTACTTC. Protein sequence: CTSSLISGQETQYF.

The V and J genes are TRBV3-1 and TRBJ2-5; tentative D call: TRBD1 (6 bases). Germline V gives CDR1 LGHDT, CDR2 YNNKEL (reference sequence). This CDR3 has 15 residues. The V end lost 0 bases, the J end lost 6 bases, and 14 bases lay between the germline ends. Here the CDR3 reads CASSQEGRGHKTQYF. Here the CDR3 DNA reads TGTGCCAGCAGCCAAGAAGGCAGGGGCCACAAGACCCAGTACTTC.

Only a few counts were recorded for this clonotype. The chain joins TRBV5-6 to TRBJ1-2, with 7 positions matching TRBD1. Germline V gene data show CDR1 as SGHDT and CDR2 as YYEEEE. CDR3 length equals 15 residues. With 0 bases clipped from V and 4 bases from J, the junction kept 6 bases outside the gene matches. CDR3 protein: CASSLALGGVYGYTF. CDR3 nucleotide sequence: TGTGCCAGCAGCTTGGCGTTAGGGGGCGTCTATGGCTACACCTTC.

The chain couples TRBV5-1 to TRBJ2-7; 7 bases map to TRBD1. The CDR3 has 16 residues. Germline V gene lookup returns CDR1 SGHRS and CDR2 YFSETQ. The junction had 10 bases not matched to a gene; V was cut back by 2 bases and J by 2 bases. DNA for the CDR3: TGCGCCAGCAGCTTTCTCTGGACAGGAGGAACCTACGAGCAGTACTTC. Its translation: CASSFLWTGGTYEQYF.

J is TRBJ2-3 and V is TRBV6-6; 10 nucleotides align to TRBD2. V lost 0 bases to trimming and J lost 6 bases; unmatched junction nucleotides: 3. This CDR3 comprises 15 residues. The germline gives CDR1 MNHNY, CDR2 SVGAGI (reference sequence). CDR3 loop: CASSYSSGRGDTQYF. CDR3 DNA sequence: TGTGCCAGCAGTTACTCGAGCGGGAGGGGGGATACGCAGTATTTT.

As regards this clonotype: Possible read error: a much larger clone is one base away. V usage is TRBV11-2 and J usage is TRBJ2-1, with 13 bases identical to TRBD2. The DNA end favors TRBJ2-7, so the J call may be wrong. Germline values: CDR1 SGHAT, CDR2 FQNNGV. The CDR3 contains 16 residues. CDR3 nucleotide sequence: TGTGCCAGCAGCTTTTCACTAGCGGGAGGGTACAATGAGCAGTACTTC. The encoded protein is CASSFSLAGGYNEQYF.

This clonotype was seen only a few times. The chain carries TRBV20-1 and TRBJ2-1, with D perhaps being TRBD1 or TRBD2 (5 bases each). The CDR3 is made up of 16 amino acids. V dropped 5 bases and J dropped 3 bases, with 20 bases sitting between them. Germline V gives CDR1 DFQATT, CDR2 SNEGSKA (reference sequence). The CDR3 loop reads CSAQNRQRTYYNEQFF. CDR3 nucleotide sequence: TGCAGTGCTCAAAACAGGCAGCGGACCTACTACAATGAGCAGTTCTTC.

This clonotype came up many times. The chain is built from TRBV27 and TRBJ2-3; 8 nucleotides match TRBD2. The CDR3 length is 15 residues. With V trimmed by 5 bases and J by 4 bases, 8 bases remained unmatched. Per germline, CDR1 MNHEY and CDR2 SMNVEV (reference sequence). CDR3 protein: CASSSGTRGPDTQYF. The CDR3 DNA reads as TGTGCCAGCAGTAGCGGGACTAGGGGCCCAGATACGCAGTATTTT.

V usage is TRBV7-2 and J usage is TRBJ2-1; TRBD2 might be the D (5 bases). V was pared by 2 bases and J by 8 bases, with 22 bases between. This CDR3 is built from 17 residues. Germline-derived CDR1 and CDR2 are SGHTA and FQGNSA. The CDR3: CASSLTGVGARYDEQFF. Written as DNA, the CDR3 is TGTGCCAGCAGCTTAACTGGGGTGGGAGCGCGGTACGATGAGCAGTTCTTC.

This clonotype was counted a few times. V usage is TRBV27 and J usage is TRBJ1-6; maybe TRBD1 (5 bases). The CDR3 is 14 residues long. Germline V gives CDR1 MNHEY, CDR2 SMNVEV (reference sequence). V shed 4 bases and J shed 5 bases, with 9 bases lying between them. The CDR3 bases are TGTGCCAGCAGTTACAGGCGGCATAATTCACCCCTCCACTTT. It specifies CASSYRRHNSPLHF.

A remark on this clonotype: A much larger clonotype is one base distant, so this may be a read error. The conserved phenylalanine or tryptophan normally closing the CDR3 is absent here, so this likely arose from a read error. The chain recombines TRBV20-1 with TRBJ2-5, with a weak D call TRBD1 (5 bases). CDR1 is DFQATT and CDR2 is SNEGSKA in the germline V gene (reference sequence). Trimming shortened V by 6 bases and J by 7 bases, and 24 bases separated the two germline ends. This CDR3 contains 15 residues. The CDR3 region has the DNA TGCAGTGCCCCTGGTAGGGGTACCCCATGGGGGACCCAGTACTCC. Amino acids: CSAPGRGTPWGTQYS.

The chain joins TRBV3-1 to TRBJ2-4; D remains ambiguous. The J call is doubtful: the DNA matches TRBJ2-5 better. This CDR3 contains 15 residues. CDR1 is LGHDT, CDR2 YNNKEL, per germline (reference sequence). Written as DNA, the CDR3 is TGTGCCAGCAGCCAAGTACTCCAGGCGCCCGAGACCCAGTACTTC. It yields the protein CASSQVLQAPETQYF.

V and J are TRBV20-1 and TRBJ2-1; 7 bases map to TRBD1. Judging by the DNA end, TRBJ2-7 fits better; the J call may be wrong. Germline CDR1 is DFQATT and CDR2 is SNEGSKA (reference sequence). The CDR3 runs 16 residues. The CDR3 loop is CSARDLRGPRFSEQYF. CDR3 sequence (DNA): TGCAGTGCTAGAGATCTGAGGGGGCCACGATTTTCCGAGCAGTACTTC.

This chain uses TRBV20-1 with TRBJ2-4; TRBD2 might be the D (6 bases). The CDR3 length is 15 residues. The V gene's germline CDR1 is DFQATT and CDR2 SNEGSKA (reference sequence). Trimming left V 1 base short and J 13 bases short, with 23 bases between. DNA for the CDR3: TGCAGTGCTAGAGGACTAGTAACCCCCTACAATGAGCAGTACTTC. Translated, it gives CSARGLVTPYNEQYF.

As regards this clonotype: The junction and the germline gene differ at one end; a read error may be behind it. The chain links TRBV6-2 or TRBV6-3 to TRBJ2-5; possible D gene TRBD2, 6 bases. CDR1 is MNHEY and CDR2 is SVGEGT in the germline V gene. There are 14 residues in the CDR3. The CDR3 sequence: CVSIPGAVRETQYF. The CDR3 DNA reads TGTGTCAGCATACCGGGAGCGGTGAGGGAGACCCAGTACTTC.

This sequence joins TRBV7-3 and TRBJ2-1, with unresolved D. Trimming left V 8 bases short and J 7 bases short, with 18 bases between. The CDR3 sequence is 14 residues long. Germline CDR1 is SGHTA and CDR2 is FQGTGA. In DNA, the CDR3 is TGTGCCAGCCATAGGACGGGTGGGTCGAATGAGCAGTTCTTC. Translation: CASHRTGGSNEQFF.

The chain joins TRBV27 to TRBJ2-3; TRBD2 matches at 10 bases. Trimming at V came to 6 bases and at J to 5 bases, leaving 11 bases not matched to a gene. The CDR3 is 16 amino acids. In germline, CDR1 is MNHEY, CDR2 SMNVEV (reference sequence). In DNA, the CDR3 is TGTGCCAGCAGAGAGCGGGAGGGCCGGGTGCGAGATACGCAGTATTTT. As protein: CASREREGRVRDTQYF.

The chain links TRBV5-1 to TRBJ2-5; 8 nucleotides match TRBD1. The end of the DNA fits TRBJ2-7 better, so the J call may be wrong. Per germline, CDR1 SGHRS and CDR2 YFSETQ. The CDR3 has 15 amino acids. The CDR3 bases are TGCGCCAGCAGCATCGGGACAGGCCCTGCCAGCGAGCAGTACTTC. Amino acid sequence: CASSIGTGPASEQYF.